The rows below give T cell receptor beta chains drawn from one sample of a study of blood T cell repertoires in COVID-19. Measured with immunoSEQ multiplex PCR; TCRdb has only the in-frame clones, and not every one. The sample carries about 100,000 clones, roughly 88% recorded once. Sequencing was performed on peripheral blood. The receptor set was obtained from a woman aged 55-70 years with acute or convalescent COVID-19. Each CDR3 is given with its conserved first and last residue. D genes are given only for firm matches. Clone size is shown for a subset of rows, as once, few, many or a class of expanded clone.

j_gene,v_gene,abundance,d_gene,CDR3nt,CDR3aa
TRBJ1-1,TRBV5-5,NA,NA,TGTGCCAGCAGCAGCGGCGGGGGCGCGTACACTGAAGCTTTCTTT,CASSSGGGAYTEAFF
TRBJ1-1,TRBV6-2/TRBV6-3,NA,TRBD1,TGTGCCAGCAGTTTCCTCAGGGGGTGGACTGAAGCTTTCTTT,CASSFLRGWTEAFF
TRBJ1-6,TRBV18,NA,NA,TGTGCCAGCTCACCACAGACAGTAGATAATTCACCCCTCCACTTT,CASSPQTVDNSPLHF
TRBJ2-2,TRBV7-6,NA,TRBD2,TGTGCCAGCAGCTCGCGGACTAGCGGGAGTCCCATCGGGGAGCTGTTTTTT,CASSSRTSGSPIGELFF
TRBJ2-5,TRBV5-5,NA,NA,TGTGCCAGCAGCTTGCTTGCTAGCCCCCGGGTGAGGACCCAGTACTTC,CASSLLASPRVRTQYF
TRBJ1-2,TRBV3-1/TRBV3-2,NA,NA,TGTGCCAGCAGCCACATTAGTCTTACAGGGCTCGATGGCTACACCTTC,CASSHISLTGLDGYTF
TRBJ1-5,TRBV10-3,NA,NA,TGTGCCATCAGTGGGGACTTTCTTAGCAATCAGCCCCAGCATTTT,CAISGDFLSNQPQHF
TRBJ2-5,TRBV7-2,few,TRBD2,TGTGCCAGCAGCCCTTTAGCGGGAATGTGGGAGACCCAGTACTTC,CASSPLAGMWETQYF
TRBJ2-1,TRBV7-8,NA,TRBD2,TGTGCCAGCAGCTCGGCCTGGACTAGCGGGAATTACAATGAGCAGTTCTTC,CASSSAWTSGNYNEQFF
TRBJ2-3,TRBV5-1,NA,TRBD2,TGCGCCAGCAGCCTGTGGACTAGCGGGACCGATACGCAGTATTTT,CASSLWTSGTDTQYF
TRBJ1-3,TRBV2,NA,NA,TGTGCCAGCGGGAGGGGGACGAAGGAAGGCTCTGGAAACACCATATATTTT,CASGRGTKEGSGNTIYF
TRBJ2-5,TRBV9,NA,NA,TGTGCCAGCAGCGTAGAGAGTGGGACCCAGTACTTC,CASSVESGTQYF
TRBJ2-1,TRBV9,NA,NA,TGTGCCAGCAGCGTAGATGTGGGGCGCTACAATGAGCAGTTCTTC,CASSVDVGRYNEQFF
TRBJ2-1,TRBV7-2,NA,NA,TGTGCCAGCAGCTTTTGGCCGGGACTGGACTACAATGAGCAGTTCTTC,CASSFWPGLDYNEQFF
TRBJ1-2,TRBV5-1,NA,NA,TGCGCCAGCCGAGGAGTCCAGGGAGCGGGGCTACGTGCTGGCTACACCTTC,CASRGVQGAGLRAGYTF
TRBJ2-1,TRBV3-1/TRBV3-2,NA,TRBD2,TGTGCCAGCAGCCTCGGGACTAGCGGGAGCTCTGAGCAGTTCTTC,CASSLGTSGSSEQFF
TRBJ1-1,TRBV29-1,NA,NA,TGCAGCGTGGGGACAAGTCAGATCACTGAAGCTTTCTTT,CSVGTSQITEAFF
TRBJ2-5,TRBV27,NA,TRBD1,TGTGCCAGCAGAGGGACAGAAGAGACCCAGTACTTC,CASRGTEETQYF
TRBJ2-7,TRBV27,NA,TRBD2,TGTGCCAGCGGGAAAGGGACTAGCGGGTCCTACGAGCAGTACTTC,CASGKGTSGSYEQYF
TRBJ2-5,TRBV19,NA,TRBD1,TGTGCCAGTAGTGTGGGACAGCGAGAGACCCAGTACTTC,CASSVGQRETQYF
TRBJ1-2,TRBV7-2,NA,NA,TGTGCCAGCAGCTCACGGGGGAAGGACTATGGCTACACCTTC,CASSSRGKDYGYTF
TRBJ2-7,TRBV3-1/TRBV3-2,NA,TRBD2,TGTGCCAGCAGCCAAGTTACTAGCGGGACCTACGAGCAGTACTTC,CASSQVTSGTYEQYF
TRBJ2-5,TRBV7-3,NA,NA,TGTGCCAGCAGCTTAACGTCTACCCAAGAGACCCAGTACTTC,CASSLTSTQETQYF
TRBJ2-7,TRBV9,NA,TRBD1,TGTGCCAGCAGTTCCGGGACAGGGTACGACGAGCAGTACTTC,CASSSGTGYDEQYF
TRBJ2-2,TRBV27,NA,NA,TGTGCCAGCAGAAAGACTAGTTTAACCGGGGAGCTGTTTTTT,CASRKTSLTGELFF
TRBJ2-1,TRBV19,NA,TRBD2,TGTGCCACCACGGGGGCGGGAGGCTCCTACAATGAGCAGTTCTTC,CATTGAGGSYNEQFF
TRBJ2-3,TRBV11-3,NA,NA,TGTGCCAGCAGCTTCGGAGGAGCAGATACGCAGTATTTT,CASSFGGADTQYF
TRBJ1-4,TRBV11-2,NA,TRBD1,TGTGCCAGCAGGGGACAGGGGCATGAAAAACTGTTTTTT,CASRGQGHEKLFF
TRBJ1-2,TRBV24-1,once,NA,TGTGCCACCAGTGATGGTACAGCCGACGGCTACACCTTC,CATSDGTADGYTF
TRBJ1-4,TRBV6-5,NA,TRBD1,TGTGCCAGCAGTTACAATTCCGGGACAGTTAATGAAAAACTGTTTTTT,CASSYNSGTVNEKLFF
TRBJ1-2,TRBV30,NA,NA,TGTGCCTGGAGTGTACACAACTATGGCTACACCTTC,CAWSVHNYGYTF
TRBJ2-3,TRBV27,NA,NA,TGTGCCAGCAGTTCGCGGCTCACAGATACGCAGTATTTT,CASSSRLTDTQYF
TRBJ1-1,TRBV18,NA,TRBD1,TGTGCCAGCTCAACAGGACAGGGCGGGAACACTGAAGCTTTCTTT,CASSTGQGGNTEAFF
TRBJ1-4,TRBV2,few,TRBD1,TGTGCCAGCAACTCGAACAGGGGGAGTGAAAAACTGTTTTTT,CASNSNRGSEKLFF
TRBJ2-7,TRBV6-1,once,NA,TGTGCCAGCAGTGAAAGCGGTGGAGTGTCCTACGAGCAGTACTTC,CASSESGGVSYEQYF
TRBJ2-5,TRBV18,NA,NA,TGTGCCAGCTCAAGCGGGACAGGAGGGGGTCAAGAGACCCAGTACTTC,CASSSGTGGGQETQYF
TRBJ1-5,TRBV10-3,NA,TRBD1,TGTGCCATCAGGGATCCGGGACAGCTGAATCAGCCCCAGCATTTT,CAIRDPGQLNQPQHF
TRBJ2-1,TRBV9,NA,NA,TGTGCCAGCAGCGTAGGGAGCCTCAATGAGCAGTTCTTC,CASSVGSLNEQFF
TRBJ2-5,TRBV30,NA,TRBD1,TGTGCCTGGAGTGTACAGGGGGCCCTCCAAGAGACCCAGTACTTC,CAWSVQGALQETQYF
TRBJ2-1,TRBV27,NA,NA,TGTGCCAGCAAGGGGGTCTCGGCGGCCTCCTACAATGAGCAGTTCTTC,CASKGVSAASYNEQFF
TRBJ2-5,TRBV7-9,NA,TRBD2,TGTGCCAGCAGCTTGGGACTAGCGGAGCCGACCCAGTACTTC,CASSLGLAEPTQYF
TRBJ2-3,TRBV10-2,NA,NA,TGCGCCAGCAGTGAGTCCACGGTCTCCACAGATACGCAGTATTTT,CASSESTVSTDTQYF
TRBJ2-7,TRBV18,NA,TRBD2,TGTGCCAGCTCACCAGGACTAGCGGAGAGCTACGAGCAGTACTTC,CASSPGLAESYEQYF
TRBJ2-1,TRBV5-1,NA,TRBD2,TGCGCCAGCAGCTCCAGACTAGCGGGAGAGGAGCAGTTCTTC,CASSSRLAGEEQFF
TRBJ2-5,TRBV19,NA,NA,TGTGCCAGTAGTATAGGTAGCGGTACGGAAGAGACCCAGTACTTC,CASSIGSGTEETQYF
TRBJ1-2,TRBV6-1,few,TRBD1,TGTGCCAGCAGTGAACTAAGGGGGCCTATGGTCTATGGCTACACCTTC,CASSELRGPMVYGYTF
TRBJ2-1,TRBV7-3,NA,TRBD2,TGTGCCAGCAGCCTAGCGGGAGGGCATGATGAGCAGTTCTTC,CASSLAGGHDEQFF
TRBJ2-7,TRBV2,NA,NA,TGTGCCAGCCGTGTTGGCGGGACTTCCTACGAGCAGTACTTC,CASRVGGTSYEQYF
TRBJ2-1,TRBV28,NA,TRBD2,TGTGCCAGCGGACTAGCGGGAGGCGGACAGGGTGTGTTCTTC,CASGLAGGGQGVFF
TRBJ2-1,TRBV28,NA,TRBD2,TGTGCCAGCAGTTCGGCGGGAGGAAACAATGAGCAGTTCTTC,CASSSAGGNNEQFF
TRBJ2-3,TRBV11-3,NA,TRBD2,TGTGCCAGCAGCTGGACTAGCGGGAGCGTATCGAGCACAGATACGCAGTATTTT,CASSWTSGSVSSTDTQYF
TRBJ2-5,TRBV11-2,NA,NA,TGTGCCAGCAGCCCCGTTATCGTAGAGACCCAGTACTTC,CASSPVIVETQYF
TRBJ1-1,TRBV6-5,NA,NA,TGTGCCAGCAGCCCCCGCGGGCCTGGGACTGAAGCTTTCTTT,CASSPRGPGTEAFF